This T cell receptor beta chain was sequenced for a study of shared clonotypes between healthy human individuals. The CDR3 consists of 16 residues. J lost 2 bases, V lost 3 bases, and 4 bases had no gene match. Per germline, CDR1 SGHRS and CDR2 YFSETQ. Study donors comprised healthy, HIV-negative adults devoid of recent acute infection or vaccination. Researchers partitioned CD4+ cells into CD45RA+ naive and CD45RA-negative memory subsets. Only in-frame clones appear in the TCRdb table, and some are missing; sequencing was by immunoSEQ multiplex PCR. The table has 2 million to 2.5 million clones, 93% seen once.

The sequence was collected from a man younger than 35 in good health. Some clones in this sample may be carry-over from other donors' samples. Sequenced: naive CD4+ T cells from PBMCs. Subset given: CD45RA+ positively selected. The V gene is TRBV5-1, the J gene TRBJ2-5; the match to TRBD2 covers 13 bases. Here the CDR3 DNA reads TGCGCCAGCAGCTGGGGGACTAGCGGGACACAAGAGACCCAGTACTTC. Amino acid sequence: CASSWGTSGTQETQYF. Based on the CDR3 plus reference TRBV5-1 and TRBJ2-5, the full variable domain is KAGVTQTPRYLIKTRGQQVTLSCSPISGHRSVSWYQQTPGQGLQFLFEYFSETQRNKGNFPGRFSGRQFSNSRSEMNVSTLELGDSALYLCASSWGTSGTQETQYFGPGTRLLVL.